This TCR beta chain was observed in a study of T cells in Graves' hyperthyroidism and ophthalmopathy. Findings and limits, study-wide: Most clonotypes expanded in the thyroid (above 0.001) were also present in blood.

V was cut by 3 bases and J by 2 bases, with 11 bases left in between. In germline, CDR1 is SGHNT, CDR2 YENEEA. This CDR3 region has 15 residues. At least ten counts were recorded for this clonotype. The antigen remains unidentified. Researchers took RNA transcripts and amplified the TCR beta CDR3 regions from them. The TCR CDR3 was amplified in a first-round RT-PCR using the HTBI primer set. TCRdb itself ran the multiplex PCR reads through MiXCR, one entry per CDR3 protein. Among over 300,000 distinct CDR3 sequences listed, roughly 13% were seen once. V gene TRBV11-3 combines with J gene TRBJ2-4; no clear D. The sequenced material came from blood. This sequence originates from a woman aged 55-70 years with Graves' hyperthyroidism. DNA for the CDR3: TGTGCCAGCAGCTTTTGGGTCGATTCCAAAAACATTCAGTACTTC. Translating gives CASSFWVDSKNIQYF.